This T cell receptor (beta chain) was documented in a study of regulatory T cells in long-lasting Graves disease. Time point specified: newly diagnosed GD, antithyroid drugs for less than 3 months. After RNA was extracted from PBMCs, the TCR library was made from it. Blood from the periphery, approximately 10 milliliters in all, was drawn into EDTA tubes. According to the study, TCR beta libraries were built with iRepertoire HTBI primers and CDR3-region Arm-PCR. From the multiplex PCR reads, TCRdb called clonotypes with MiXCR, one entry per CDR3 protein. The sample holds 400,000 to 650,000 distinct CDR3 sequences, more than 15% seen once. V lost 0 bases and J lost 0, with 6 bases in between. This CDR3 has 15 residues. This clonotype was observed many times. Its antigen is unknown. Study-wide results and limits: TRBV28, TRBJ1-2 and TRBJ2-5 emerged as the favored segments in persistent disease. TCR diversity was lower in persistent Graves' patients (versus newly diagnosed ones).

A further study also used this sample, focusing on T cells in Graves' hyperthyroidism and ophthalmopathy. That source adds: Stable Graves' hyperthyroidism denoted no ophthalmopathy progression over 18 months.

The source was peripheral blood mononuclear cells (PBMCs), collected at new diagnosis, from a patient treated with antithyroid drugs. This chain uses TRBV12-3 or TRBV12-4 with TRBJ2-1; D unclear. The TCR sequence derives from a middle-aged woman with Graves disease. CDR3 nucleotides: TGTGCCAGCAGTTTAGCAGTCCCCTCCTACAATGAGCAGTTCTTC. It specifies CASSLAVPSYNEQFF.